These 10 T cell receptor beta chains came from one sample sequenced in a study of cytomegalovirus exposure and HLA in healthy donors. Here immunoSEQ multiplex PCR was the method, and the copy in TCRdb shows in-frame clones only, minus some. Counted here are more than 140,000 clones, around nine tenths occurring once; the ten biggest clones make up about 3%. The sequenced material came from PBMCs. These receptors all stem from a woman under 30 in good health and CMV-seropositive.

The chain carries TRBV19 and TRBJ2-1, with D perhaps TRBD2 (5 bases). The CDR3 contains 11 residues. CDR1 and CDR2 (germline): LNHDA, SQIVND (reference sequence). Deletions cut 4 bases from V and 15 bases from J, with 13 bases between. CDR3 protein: CASSKAALLFF. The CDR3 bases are TGTGCCAGTAGTAAAGCGGCGTTGCTGTTCTTC.

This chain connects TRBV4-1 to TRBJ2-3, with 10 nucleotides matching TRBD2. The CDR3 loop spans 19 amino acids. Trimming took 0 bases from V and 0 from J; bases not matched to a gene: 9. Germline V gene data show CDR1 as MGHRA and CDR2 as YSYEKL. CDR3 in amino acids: CASSQDSRLAGVSTDTQYF. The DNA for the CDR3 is TGCGCCAGCAGCCAAGATAGCAGGCTAGCGGGAGTGAGCACAGATACGCAGTATTTT.

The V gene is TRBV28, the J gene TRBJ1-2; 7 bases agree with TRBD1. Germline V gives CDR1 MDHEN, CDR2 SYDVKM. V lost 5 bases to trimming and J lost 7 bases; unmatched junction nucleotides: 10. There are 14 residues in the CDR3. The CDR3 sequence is CASSRLEGAGGYTF. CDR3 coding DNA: TGTGCCAGCAGTCGACTCGAGGGGGCAGGTGGCTACACCTTC.

Written as DNA, the CDR3 is TGCGCCAGCAGCCTCGGGACAGGGGGCTACGAGCAGTACTTC. Amino acids: CASSLGTGGYEQYF. The chain couples TRBV5-1 to TRBJ2-7; 11 bases line up with TRBD1. The CDR3 contains 14 residues. Germline V CDR1 and CDR2: SGHRS, YFSETQ. V dropped 4 bases and J dropped 3; count of bases not matched to a gene: 3. Together with reference TRBV5-1 and TRBJ2-7, the CDR3 gives the full variable domain: KAGVTQTPRYLIKTRGQQVTLSCSPISGHRSVSWYQQTPGQGLQFLFEYFSETQRNKGNFPGRFSGRQFSNSRSEMNVSTLELGDSALYLCASSLGTGGYEQYFGPGTRLTVT.

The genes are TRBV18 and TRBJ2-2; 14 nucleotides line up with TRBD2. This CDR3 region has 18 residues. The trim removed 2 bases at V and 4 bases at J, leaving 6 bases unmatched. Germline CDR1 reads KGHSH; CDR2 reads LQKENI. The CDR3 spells CASSPTGGLAGATGELFF. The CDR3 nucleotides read TGTGCCAGCTCACCAACGGGGGGACTAGCGGGAGCCACCGGGGAGCTGTTTTTT. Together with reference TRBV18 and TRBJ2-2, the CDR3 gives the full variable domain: NAGVMQNPRHLVRRRGQEARLRCSPMKGHSHVYWYRQLPEEGLKFMVYLQKENIIDESGMPKERFSAEFPKEGPSILRIQQVVRGDSAAYFCASSPTGGLAGATGELFFGEGSRLTVL.

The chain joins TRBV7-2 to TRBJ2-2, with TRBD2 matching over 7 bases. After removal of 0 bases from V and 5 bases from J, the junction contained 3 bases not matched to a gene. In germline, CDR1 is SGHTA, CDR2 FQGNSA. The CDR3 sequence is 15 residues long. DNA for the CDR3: TGTGCCAGCAGCTTAGCGGGAGGGGCAACCGGGGAGCTGTTTTTT. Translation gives CASSLAGGATGELFF.

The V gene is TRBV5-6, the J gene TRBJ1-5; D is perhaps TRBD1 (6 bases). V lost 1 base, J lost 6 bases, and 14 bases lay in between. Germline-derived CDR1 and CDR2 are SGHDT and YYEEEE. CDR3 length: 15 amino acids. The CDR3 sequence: CASSLLRGASQPQHF. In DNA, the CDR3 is TGTGCCAGCAGCTTGCTCCGGGGGGCGAGTCAGCCCCAGCATTTT.

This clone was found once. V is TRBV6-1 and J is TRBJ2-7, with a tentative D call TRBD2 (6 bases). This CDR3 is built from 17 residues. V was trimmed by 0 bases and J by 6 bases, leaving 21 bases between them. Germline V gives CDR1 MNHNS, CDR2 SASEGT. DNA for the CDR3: TGTGCCAGCAGTGAAGCGAAGATAGCGGTCCTACTCATCGAGCAGTACTTC. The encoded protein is CASSEAKIAVLLIEQYF.

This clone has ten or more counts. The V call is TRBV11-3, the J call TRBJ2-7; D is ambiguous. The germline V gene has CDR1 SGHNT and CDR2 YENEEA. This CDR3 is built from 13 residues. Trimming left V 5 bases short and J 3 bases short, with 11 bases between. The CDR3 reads CASSITLNYEQYF. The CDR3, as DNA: TGTGCCAGCAGCATAACTCTGAACTACGAGCAGTACTTC.

The CDR3 coding sequence is TGTGCCAGCAGCCGAGCTAGCGGAGCTAGCACAGATACGCAGTATTTT. Translated, it gives CASSRASGASTDTQYF. This rearrangement joins TRBV9 to TRBJ2-3, with 7 bases matching TRBD2. Trimming removed 4 bases from V and 0 bases from J; junction bases left unmatched: 8. Germline lookup yields CDR1 SGDLS and CDR2 YYNGEE. This CDR3 contains 16 residues.